These 20 T cell receptor beta chains came from one sample sequenced in a study. TCRdb fed the 5' RACE reads into MiXCR, producing one record per CDR3 protein. The data hold about 54,000 distinct CDR3 sequences, with roughly 17% observed a single time. Sample: naive CD4+ T cells sorted from blood. Subset defined: naive CD4+ T cells, CD4+CD45RA+CD25-. The receptors derive from a female donor with breast cancer.

In this sample, this clonotype turned up a few times. J is TRBJ2-1 and V is TRBV20-1, with D possibly TRBD1 on 7 matching bases. This CDR3 contains 16 residues. In germline, CDR1 is DFQATT, CDR2 SNEGSKA (reference sequence). The V end was cut by 6 bases, the J end by 0 bases, with 18 bases between. As DNA, the CDR3 is TGCAGTGCGAGGACAGGCGGGACAATCTCCTACAATGAGCAGTTCTTC. This translates into CSARTGGTISYNEQFF.

This clonotype was observed at least ten times. This chain uses TRBV20-1 with TRBJ2-7, with D perhaps matching TRBD1 (6 bases). Deletions cut 6 bases from V and 0 bases from J, with 15 bases between. CDR3 size: 14 residues. Germline V gives CDR1 DFQATT, CDR2 SNEGSKA (reference sequence). CDR3 DNA: TGCAGTGCCCAGGGGTTTAGCAGCTCCTACGAGCAGTACTTC. Its protein product is CSAQGFSSSYEQYF.

The chain carries TRBV7-2 and TRBJ2-5, with TRBD1 matching 8 bases. V lost 5 bases, J lost 0 bases, and 5 bases stayed unmatched. Germline V gene data show CDR1 as SGHTA and CDR2 as FQGNSA. The length of the CDR3 is 15 residues. CDR3 protein: CASSLQGGHQETQYF. In DNA form, the CDR3 reads TGTGCCAGCAGCCTACAGGGGGGCCACCAAGAGACCCAGTACTTC. The whole variable domain, filled in from reference TRBV7-2 and TRBJ2-5, reads GAGVSQSPSNKVTEKGKDVELRCDPISGHTALYWYRQSLGQGLEFLIYFQGNSAPDKSGLPSDRFSAERTGGSVSTLTIQRTQQEDSAVYLCASSLQGGHQETQYFGPGTRLLVL.

This clonotype was seen ten or more times. The rearrangement links TRBV20-1 to TRBJ1-1; 7 bases are a match to TRBD1. The junction had 8 bases not matched to a gene; V was cut back by 3 bases and J by 1 base. The CDR3 runs 15 residues. Germline assignment: CDR1 DFQATT and CDR2 SNEGSKA (reference sequence). In nucleotides, the CDR3 is TGCAGTGCTAGCCCGAGACAGGGAGGGAACACTGAAGCTTTCTTT. Its translation is CSASPRQGGNTEAFF.

The chain employs TRBV6-2 or TRBV6-3 and TRBJ2-1; D is unresolved. The DNA end is a closer match to TRBJ2-7, so the J assignment may be wrong. CDR1 is MNHEY and CDR2 is SVGEGT in the germline V gene. This CDR3 contains 14 residues. The CDR3 DNA sequence: TGTGCCAGCAGAACGGCTACCAGTTACAATGAGCAGTACTTC. Translating it yields CASRTATSYNEQYF.

This clonotype was found a few times. The chain joins TRBV12-3 or TRBV12-4 to TRBJ1-6; tentatively, D is TRBD1 (5 bases). The CDR3 covers 16 residues. The V end lost 7 bases, the J end lost 8 bases, and 21 bases lay between the germline ends. CDR3 DNA sequence: TGTGCCAGCACCCTTCGGGCAGGGAGTGGAGATTCACCCCTCCACTTT. Translating gives CASTLRAGSGDSPLHF.

To note about this clonotype: One end of the junction varies from germline; a read error may be responsible. The CDR3 DNA is TGTGCCAGCAGTAAAGCGCGGACTAGCGCGGATACGCAGTATTTT. Translation gives CASSKARTSADTQYF. The rearrangement joins TRBV2 to TRBJ2-3, with 9 nucleotides matching TRBD2. The CDR3 runs to 15 residues. The germline gives CDR1 SNHLY, CDR2 FYNNEI. Full variable domain (remainder filled in from reference TRBV2 and TRBJ2-3): EPEVTQTPSHQVTQMGQEVILRCVPISNHLYFYWYRQILGQKVEFLVSFYNNEISEKSEIFDDQFSVERPDGSNFTLKIRSTKLEDSAMYFCASSKARTSADTQYFGPGTRLTVL.

This clonotype was recorded at least ten times. CDR3 sequence: CASSLDPLPSYGYTF. CDR3 DNA sequence: TGTGCCAGCAGCCTGGACCCGTTACCCTCCTATGGCTACACCTTC. The chain is built from TRBV5-5 and TRBJ1-2, with D unclear. This CDR3 is built from 15 residues. Germline V gene lookup returns CDR1 SGHKS and CDR2 YYEKEE (reference sequence). V was pared by 4 bases and J by 4 bases, with 17 bases between.

This clonotype has a count of ten or more. This chain connects TRBV5-1 to TRBJ1-6; D uncertain. Germline values: CDR1 SGHRS, CDR2 YFSETQ. The CDR3 totals 14 residues. V lost 0 bases and J 8 bases, leaving 9 bases between the germline ends. The CDR3 DNA sequence: TGCGCCAGCAGCTTGGGGACCTGGGATTCACCCCTCCACTTT. Translating gives CASSLGTWDSPLHF.

This clonotype was recorded many times. The genes are TRBV10-2 and TRBJ2-3; 14 nucleotides agree with TRBD2. The germline CDR1 and CDR2 sequences are WSHSY and SAAADI. The CDR3 extends over 14 amino acids. Trimming took 6 bases from V and 6 from J; bases not matched to a gene: 2. This CDR3 is CASRGLAGVDTQYF. DNA of the CDR3: TGCGCCAGCAGGGGACTAGCGGGGGTGGATACGCAGTATTTT.

The DNA for the CDR3 is TGTGCCAGCAGCTTAATTGGGACTAGCGGAAAAGAGACCCAGTACTTC. Protein sequence: CASSLIGTSGKETQYF. The chain carries TRBV7-2 and TRBJ2-5, with 11 nucleotides matching TRBD2. J gave up 3 bases and V 2 bases, and 5 bases lay outside the gene matches. The CDR3 contains 16 residues. CDR1 and CDR2 from the germline V gene are SGHTA and FQGNSA. The whole variable domain, remainder taken from reference TRBV7-2 and TRBJ2-5, is GAGVSQSPSNKVTEKGKDVELRCDPISGHTALYWYRQSLGQGLEFLIYFQGNSAPDKSGLPSDRFSAERTGGSVSTLTIQRTQQEDSAVYLCASSLIGTSGKETQYFGPGTRLLVL.

This clonotype was detected once. Since a much larger clone is just one base distant, this may be a read error. This rearrangement joins TRBV20-1 to TRBJ2-7; TRBD2 might be the D (5 bases). The CDR3 has 13 residues. Germline lookup yields CDR1 DFQATT and CDR2 SNEGSKA (reference sequence). CDR3 in DNA: TGCAGTGCCGCGGGCTTGAGCTCCTACGAGCGGTACTTC. It yields the protein CSAAGLSSYERYF.

This clonotype appeared many times. The chain carries TRBV5-1 and TRBJ2-3, with D uncertain. Germline CDR1 is SGHRS and CDR2 is YFSETQ. The CDR3 spans 14 residues. V lost 0 bases, J lost 2 bases, and 7 bases lay in between. The CDR3 sequence: CASSLEPSTDTQYF. The CDR3 bases are TGCGCCAGCAGCTTGGAACCCTCCACAGATACGCAGTATTTT.

The chain uses TRBV10-3 and TRBJ1-2; perhaps TRBD1 as D (6 bases). CDR3 length equals 16 residues. V was clipped by 0 bases and J by 7 bases, with 18 bases between them. Germline-derived CDR1 and CDR2 are ENHRY and SYGVKD. DNA for the CDR3: TGTGCCATCAGTGAGTCTCCTACCGGGACATCCGGTGGCTACACCTTC. Protein product: CAISESPTGTSGGYTF.

In this sample, this clonotype turned up many times. J is TRBJ2-5 and V is TRBV7-2; perhaps TRBD2 as D (7 bases). V dropped 2 bases and J dropped 5 bases, with 15 bases sitting between them. Germline V gene sequence: CDR1 SGHTA, CDR2 FQGNSA. There are 15 residues in the CDR3. The CDR3 spells CASSLQLGGGETQYF. The CDR3 DNA reads TGTGCCAGCAGCTTACAATTAGGGGGGGGTGAGACCCAGTACTTC.

V usage is TRBV12-3 or TRBV12-4 and J usage is TRBJ1-1, with TRBD1 as a possible D gene (6 bases). Trimming removed 4 bases from V and 6 bases from J, with 6 bases in between. The CDR3 totals 11 residues. CDR3 region: CASSYRAEAFF. The CDR3 DNA reads TGTGCCAGCAGTTACAGGGCTGAAGCTTTCTTT.

This clonotype was observed at least ten times. The CDR3 nucleotides are TGCGCCAGCAGTCCGCGCGGGACAGGGGACAACTATGGCTACACCTTC. Translated, it gives CASSPRGTGDNYGYTF. The chain carries TRBV5-1 and TRBJ1-2; 10 nucleotides line up with TRBD1. CDR1 and CDR2 from the germline V gene are SGHRS and YFSETQ. CDR3 size: 16 residues. V shed 5 bases and J 2 bases; nucleotides not matched to a gene: 9.

This clonotype was counted at least ten times. The gene calls are TRBV5-1 and TRBJ1-1; D is unclear. Trimming left V 0 bases short and J 2 bases short, with 5 bases between. This CDR3 is built from 13 residues. Germline CDR1 reads SGHRS; CDR2 reads YFSETQ. CDR3 region: CASSLAVNTEAFF. CDR3 bases: TGCGCCAGCAGCTTGGCAGTTAACACTGAAGCTTTCTTT.

The chain uses TRBV5-5 and TRBJ2-1, with D uncertain. This CDR3 comprises 14 residues. Germline V gives CDR1 SGHKS, CDR2 YYEKEE (reference sequence). V was pared by 4 bases and J by 1 base, with 9 bases between. The CDR3, as DNA: TGTGCCAGCAGCCGGTCGGGTTCCTACAATGAGCAGTTCTTC. Amino acids: CASSRSGSYNEQFF.

This clonotype was counted ten times or more. The chain recombines TRBV29-1 with TRBJ2-1; TRBD1 might be the D (6 bases). Per germline, CDR1 SQVTM and CDR2 ANQGSEA. This CDR3 comprises 16 residues. The V end was cut by 6 bases, the J end by 4 bases, with 22 bases between. CDR3 bases: TGCAGCGTCACGGACCAGGGGACCCTACATTACAATGAGCAGTTCTTC. It yields the protein CSVTDQGTLHYNEQFF.